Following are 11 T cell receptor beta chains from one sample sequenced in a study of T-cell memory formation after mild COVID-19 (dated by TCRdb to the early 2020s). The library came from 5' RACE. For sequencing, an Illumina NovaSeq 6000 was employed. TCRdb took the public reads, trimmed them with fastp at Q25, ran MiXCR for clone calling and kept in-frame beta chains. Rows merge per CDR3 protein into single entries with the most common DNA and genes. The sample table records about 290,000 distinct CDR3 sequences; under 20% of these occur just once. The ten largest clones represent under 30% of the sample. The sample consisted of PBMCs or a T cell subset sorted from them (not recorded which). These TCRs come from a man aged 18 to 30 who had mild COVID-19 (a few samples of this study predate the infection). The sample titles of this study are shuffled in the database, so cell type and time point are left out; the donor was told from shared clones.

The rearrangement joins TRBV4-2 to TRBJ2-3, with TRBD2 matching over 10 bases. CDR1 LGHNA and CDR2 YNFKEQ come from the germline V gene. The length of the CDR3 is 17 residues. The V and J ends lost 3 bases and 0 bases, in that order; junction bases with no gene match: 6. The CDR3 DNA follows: TGTGCCAGCAGCCACCCTAGCGGGGGTTATAGCACAGATACGCAGTATTTT. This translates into CASSHPSGGYSTDTQYF.

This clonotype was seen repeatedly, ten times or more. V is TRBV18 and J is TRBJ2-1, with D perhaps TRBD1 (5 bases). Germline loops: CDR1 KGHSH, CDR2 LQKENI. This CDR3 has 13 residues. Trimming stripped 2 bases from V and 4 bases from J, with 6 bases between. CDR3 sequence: CASSPRTYNEQFF. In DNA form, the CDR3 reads TGTGCCAGCTCACCAAGGACATACAATGAGCAGTTCTTC. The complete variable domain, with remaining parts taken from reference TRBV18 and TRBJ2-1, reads NAGVMQNPRHLVRRRGQEARLRCSPMKGHSHVYWYRQLPEEGLKFMVYLQKENIIDESGMPKERFSAEFPKEGPSILRIQQVVRGDSAAYFCASSPRTYNEQFFGPGTRLTVL.

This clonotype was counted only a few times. The CDR3 sequence: CASSRPTNYEQYF. The CDR3 coding sequence is TGTGCCAGCAGCCGACCCACCAACTACGAGCAGTACTTC. The chain joins TRBV7-9 to TRBJ2-7; no reliable D call. The ends were cut back, 5 bases at V and 3 bases at J, with 11 bases in the middle. The CDR3 is 13 amino acids. Per germline, CDR1 SEHNR and CDR2 FQNEAQ (reference sequence).

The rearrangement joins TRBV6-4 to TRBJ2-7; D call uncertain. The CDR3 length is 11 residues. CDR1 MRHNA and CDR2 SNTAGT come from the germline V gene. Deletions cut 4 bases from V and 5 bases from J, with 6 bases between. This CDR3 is CASSGLNEQYF. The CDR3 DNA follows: TGTGCCAGCAGTGGGCTTAACGAGCAGTACTTC.

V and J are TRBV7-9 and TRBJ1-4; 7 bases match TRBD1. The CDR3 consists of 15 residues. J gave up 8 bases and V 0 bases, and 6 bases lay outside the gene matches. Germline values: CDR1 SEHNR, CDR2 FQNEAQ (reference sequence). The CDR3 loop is CASSLAGGGREKLFF. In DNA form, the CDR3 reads TGTGCCAGCAGCTTAGCAGGGGGCGGGCGAGAAAAACTGTTTTTT.

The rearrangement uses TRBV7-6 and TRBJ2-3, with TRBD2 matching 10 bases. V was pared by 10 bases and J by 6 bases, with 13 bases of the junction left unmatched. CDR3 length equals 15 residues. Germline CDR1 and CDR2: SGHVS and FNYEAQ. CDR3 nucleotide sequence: TGTGCCACCCTTCCGAGTAGCGGGGGGCTCGATACGCAGTATTTT. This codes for CATLPSSGGLDTQYF.

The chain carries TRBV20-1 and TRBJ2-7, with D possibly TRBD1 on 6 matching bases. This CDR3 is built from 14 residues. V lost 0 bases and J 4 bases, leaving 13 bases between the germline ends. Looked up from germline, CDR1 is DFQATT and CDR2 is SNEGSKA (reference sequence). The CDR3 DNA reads TGCAGTGCTAGAGATCTGGCCAGGGGATACGAGCAGTACGTC. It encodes CSARDLARGYEQYV.

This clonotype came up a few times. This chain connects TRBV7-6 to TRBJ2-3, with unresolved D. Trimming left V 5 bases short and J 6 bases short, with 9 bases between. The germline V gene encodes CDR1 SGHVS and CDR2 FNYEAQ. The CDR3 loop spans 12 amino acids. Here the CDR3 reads CASSISEDTQYF. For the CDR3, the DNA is TGTGCCAGCAGCATTTCTGAGGATACGCAGTATTTT.

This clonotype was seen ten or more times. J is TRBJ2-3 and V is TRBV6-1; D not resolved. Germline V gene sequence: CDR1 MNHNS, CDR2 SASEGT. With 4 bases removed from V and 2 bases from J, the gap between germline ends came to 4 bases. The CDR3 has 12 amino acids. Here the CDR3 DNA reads TGTGCCAGCAGTGGCTCCACAGATACGCAGTATTTT. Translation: CASSGSTDTQYF.

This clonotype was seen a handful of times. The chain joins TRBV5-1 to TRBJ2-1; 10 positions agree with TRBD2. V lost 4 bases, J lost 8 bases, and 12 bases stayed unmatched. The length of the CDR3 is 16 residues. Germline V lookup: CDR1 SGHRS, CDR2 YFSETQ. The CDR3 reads CASSDQAGGPGDEQFF. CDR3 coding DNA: TGCGCCAGCAGCGATCAAGCGGGGGGGCCAGGAGATGAGCAGTTCTTC.

The CDR3 bases are TGTGCCAGCCGGGAGGACAGGTACATAAAGAACACTGAAGCTTTCTTT. Translated, it gives CASREDRYIKNTEAFF. The chain employs TRBV28 and TRBJ1-1, with TRBD1 matching over 7 bases. Trimming removed 8 bases from V and 1 base from J; junction bases left unmatched: 13. Per the germline V gene, CDR1 is MDHEN and CDR2 is SYDVKM. This CDR3 is 16 amino acids long. Full variable domain (missing parts from reference TRBV28 and TRBJ1-1): DVKVTQSSRYLVKRTGEKVFLECVQDMDHENMFWYRQDPGLGLRLIYFSYDVKMKEKGDIPEGYSVSREKKERFSLILESASTNQTSMYLCASREDRYIKNTEAFFGQGTRLTVV.